This T cell receptor beta chain was sequenced during a study of T cells after yellow fever vaccination. UMIs and a universal primer site were added when TCR cDNA was made by 5'RACE template switching. TCRdb ran MiXCR on the 5' RACE reads and lists one entry per CDR3 protein. This sample yields approximately 30,000 distinct CDR3 sequences, of which 3.5% to 5% are seen a single time; around 45% belongs to the top ten. Findings and caveats of the study: The study found a weaker secondary response that peaked faster, day 5 versus 15. Reappearance after the booster was seen for most primary-vaccination clones, at 95% to 96% CD4 and around 90% CD8.

This clonotype was recorded many times. As yet, its antigen is unknown. The input for sequencing was CD8+ T cells sorted from PBMCs, taken 5 days after the yellow fever booster vaccination. The TCR originated in a man between 25 and 39 years old who received the YFV17D yellow fever vaccine.

CDR3 region: CASSSGPASYEQYF. The CDR3 DNA follows: TGTGCCAGCAGCTCGGGTCCAGCTTCCTACGAGCAGTACTTC. This chain links TRBV7-9 with TRBJ2-7; D is unclear. Trimming stripped 4 bases from V and 1 base from J, with 11 bases between. The CDR3 has 14 residues. Looked up from germline, CDR1 is SEHNR and CDR2 is FQNEAQ (reference sequence).